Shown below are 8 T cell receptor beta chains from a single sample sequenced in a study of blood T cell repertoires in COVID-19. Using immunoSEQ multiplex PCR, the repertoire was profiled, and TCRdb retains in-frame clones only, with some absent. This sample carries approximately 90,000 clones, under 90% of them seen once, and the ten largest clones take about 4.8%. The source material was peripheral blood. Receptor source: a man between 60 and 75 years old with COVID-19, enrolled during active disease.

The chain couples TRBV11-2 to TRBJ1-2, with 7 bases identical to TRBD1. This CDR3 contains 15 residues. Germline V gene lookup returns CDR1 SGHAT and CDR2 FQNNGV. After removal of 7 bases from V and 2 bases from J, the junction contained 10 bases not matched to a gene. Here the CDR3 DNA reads TGTGCCAGCACCCGGGTTCGAGGGGGCAACTATGGCTACACCTTC. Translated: CASTRVRGGNYGYTF.

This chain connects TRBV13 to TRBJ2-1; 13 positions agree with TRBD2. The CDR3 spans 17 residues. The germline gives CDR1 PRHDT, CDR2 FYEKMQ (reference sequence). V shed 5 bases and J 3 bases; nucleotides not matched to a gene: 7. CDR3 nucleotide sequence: TGTGCCAGCAGCCCAACGGGGACTAGCGGGGACTACAATGAGCAGTTCTTC. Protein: CASSPTGTSGDYNEQFF.

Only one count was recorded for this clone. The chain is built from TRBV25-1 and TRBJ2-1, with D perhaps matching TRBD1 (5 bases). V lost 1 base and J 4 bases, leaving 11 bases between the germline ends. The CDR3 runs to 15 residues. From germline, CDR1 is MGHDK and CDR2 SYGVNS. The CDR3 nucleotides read TGTGCCAGCAGTGAATGGGTAGGGGAATACAATGAGCAGTTCTTC. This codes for CASSEWVGEYNEQFF. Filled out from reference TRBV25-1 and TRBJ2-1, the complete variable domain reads EADIYQTPRYLVIGTGKKITLECSQTMGHDKMYWYQQDPGMELHLIHYSYGVNSTEKGDLSSESTVSRIRTEHFPLTLESARPSHTSQYLCASSEWVGEYNEQFFGPGTRLTVL.

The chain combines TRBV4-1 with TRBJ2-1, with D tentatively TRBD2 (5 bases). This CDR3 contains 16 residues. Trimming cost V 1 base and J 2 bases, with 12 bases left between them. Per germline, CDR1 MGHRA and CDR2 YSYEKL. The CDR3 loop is CASSQGGAAPYNEQFF. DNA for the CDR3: TGCGCCAGCAGCCAAGGAGGAGCGGCCCCCTACAATGAGCAGTTCTTC.

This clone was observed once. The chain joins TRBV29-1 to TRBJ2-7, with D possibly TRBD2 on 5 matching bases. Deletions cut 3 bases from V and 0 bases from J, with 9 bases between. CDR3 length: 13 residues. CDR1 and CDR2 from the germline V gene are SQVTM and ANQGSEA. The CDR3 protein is CSVEGDNSYEQYF. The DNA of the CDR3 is TGCAGCGTTGAGGGAGACAACTCCTACGAGCAGTACTTC.

CDR3 region: CASSLAKGYGEQYF. CDR3 nucleotide sequence: TGTGCCAGCAGCTTGGCCAAGGGGTACGGGGAGCAGTACTTC. The V gene is TRBV5-8, the J gene TRBJ2-7, with D perhaps matching TRBD1 (5 bases). The ends were cut back, 0 bases at V and 7 bases at J, with 14 bases in the middle. From germline, CDR1 is SGHTS and CDR2 YDEGEE. The CDR3 is made up of 14 amino acids. The variable domain in full, completed from reference TRBV5-8 and TRBJ2-7, reads EAGVTQSPTHLIKTRGQQATLRCSPISGHTSVYWYQQALGLGLQFLLWYDEGEERNRGNFPPRFSGRQFPNYSSELNVNALELEDSALYLCASSLAKGYGEQYFGPGTRLTVT.

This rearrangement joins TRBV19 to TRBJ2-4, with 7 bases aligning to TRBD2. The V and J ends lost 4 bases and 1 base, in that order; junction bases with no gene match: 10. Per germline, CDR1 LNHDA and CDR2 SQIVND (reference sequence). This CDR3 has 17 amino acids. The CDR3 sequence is CASSTLLGGSAKNIQYF. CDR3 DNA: TGTGCCAGTAGTACCCTCCTGGGAGGGAGCGCCAAAAACATTCAGTACTTC.

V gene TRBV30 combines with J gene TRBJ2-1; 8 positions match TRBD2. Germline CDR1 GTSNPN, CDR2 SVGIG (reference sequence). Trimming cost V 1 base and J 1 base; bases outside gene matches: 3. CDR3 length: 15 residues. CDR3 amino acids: CAWSGASGSYNEQFF. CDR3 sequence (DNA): TGTGCCTGGAGTGGGGCTAGCGGGTCCTACAATGAGCAGTTCTTC.